These T cell receptor beta chains were read from a single sample in a study of vaccination and CD4 T cells after COVID-19. Their target antigens are unknown. In TCRdb, the PCR reads were re-called with MiXCR into one record per CDR3 protein. There are 20,000 to 25,000 distinct CDR3 sequences in the sample; approximately 61% occur only once, and about 3.7% lies in the top ten. What was sequenced was CD4+ T cells from blood, cultured in vitro. These receptors all stem from a human donor who had recovered from COVID-19. The CDR3 runs from the conserved cysteine through the conserved F or W. The D gene is left open where the match is weak. Clone size appears in some rows only: once, few, many, or a class for an expanded clone.

>NA|TRBJ2-7|NA|TRBV20-1
TGCAGTGCTAGAGATGCTTTGAGGAATTCTGAGCAGTACTTC
CSARDALRNSEQYF
>NA|TRBJ1-2|NA|TRBV7-9
TGTGCCAGCAGCTTACAGGGAGGAGATAACTATGGCTACACCTTC
CASSLQGGDNYGYTF
>TRBD1|TRBJ1-1|once|TRBV5-1
TGCGCCAGCAGCTTGGTCGGACAGGGGCCTACTGAAGCTTTCTTT
CASSLVGQGPTEAFF
>TRBD1|TRBJ1-6|NA|TRBV4-2
TGTGCCAGCAGCCAAGAGGACAGGAAGGAGAATTCACCCCTCCACTTT
CASSQEDRKENSPLHF
>TRBD1|TRBJ1-5|NA|TRBV19
TGTGCCAGTAGTAGCCAAACAGGGGGCAATCAGCCCCAGCATTTT
CASSSQTGGNQPQHF
>TRBD2|TRBJ2-1|NA|TRBV24-1
TGTGCCACCAGCCGGACTAGCGGGACGGATTGGGAGAACAATGAGCAGTTCTTC
CATSRTSGTDWENNEQFF
>TRBD1|TRBJ1-1|NA|TRBV6-1
TGTGCCAGCACCCCGACAGGGAAGAACACTGAAGCTTTCTTT
CASTPTGKNTEAFF
>NA|TRBJ1-2|NA|TRBV19
TGTGCCAGTACCCGATACGGGGTGACTGGCTACACCTTC
CASTRYGVTGYTF
>NA|TRBJ1-1|NA|TRBV10-3
TGTGCCATTGGGTCAGGCGGTATCGCTGAAGCTTTCTTT
CAIGSGGIAEAFF
>TRBD1|TRBJ1-3|few|TRBV20-1
TGCAGTGCTGGGGACAGGGCTGGAAACACCATATATTTT
CSAGDRAGNTIYF
>TRBD1|TRBJ2-3|few|TRBV11-2
TGTGCCAGCAGCACCGGGACAGGGTATGGGGATACGCAGTATTTT
CASSTGTGYGDTQYF
>NA|TRBJ1-5|NA|TRBV6-1
TGTGCCAGCAGTGAAGCTGGTGCCAATCAGCCCCAGCATTTT
CASSEAGANQPQHF
>NA|TRBJ2-4|NA|TRBV7-2
TGTGCCAGCAGCTTAGAAGCGGTAGCCAAAAACATTCAGTACTTC
CASSLEAVAKNIQYF
>NA|TRBJ1-2|NA|TRBV19
TGTGCCAGTAGTTTCGTCCTGGGCGGCTACACCTTC
CASSFVLGGYTF
>TRBD2|TRBJ2-7|NA|TRBV27
TGTGCCAGCAGAGGACTAGCGGCTTACGAGCAGTACTTC
CASRGLAAYEQYF
>NA|TRBJ2-2|NA|TRBV28
TGTGCCAGCAGCCTCGGACAGACAACCACCGGGGAGCTGTTTTTT
CASSLGQTTTGELFF
>NA|TRBJ2-3|NA|TRBV7-8
TGTGCCAGCAGCTTAAGGCGAGTGGCGGGGAACACAGATACGCAGTATTTT
CASSLRRVAGNTDTQYF
>TRBD2|TRBJ2-3|once|TRBV28
TGTGCCAGCATCTTGGGGGGAGTAGCGGGAGTAACAGATACGCAGTATTTT
CASILGGVAGVTDTQYF
>NA|TRBJ1-2|NA|TRBV6-2/TRBV6-3
TGTGCCAGCAGTTCTCAGGGGAACTATGGCTACACCTTC
CASSSQGNYGYTF
>NA|TRBJ1-5|NA|TRBV6-5
TGTGCCAGCAGTTACTCTAGGGATCAGCCCCAGCATTTT
CASSYSRDQPQHF
>NA|TRBJ2-2|NA|TRBV6-1
TGTGCCATTGCAGGGTTCACCGGGGAGCTGTTTTTT
CAIAGFTGELFF
>NA|TRBJ2-7|NA|TRBV20-1
TGCAGTGCTAGACAGGGAGCCACAAGCCGCGAGCAGTACTTC
CSARQGATSREQYF
>TRBD1|TRBJ2-2|NA|TRBV30
TGTGCCTGGAGTTGGACAGGGGCCACCGGGGAGCTGTTTTTT
CAWSWTGATGELFF
>TRBD1|TRBJ2-7|NA|TRBV5-6
TGTGCCAGCATCCCCTGGGGGACAGGGGTGTACGAGCAGTACTTC
CASIPWGTGVYEQYF
>NA|TRBJ1-1|NA|TRBV6-5
TGTGCCAGCAGTTACTCAGTACCGCGTTTAGGCATTGAAGCTTTCTTT
CASSYSVPRLGIEAFF
>NA|TRBJ1-2|NA|TRBV6-1
TGTGCCAGCAGTCAAGGAGGGGGGGGCTACACCTTC
CASSQGGGGYTF
>NA|TRBJ2-2|NA|TRBV19
TGTGCCAGTAGTATAGATTCGAACACCGGGGAGCTGTTTTTT
CASSIDSNTGELFF
>NA|TRBJ2-3|NA|TRBV27
TGTGCCAGCACCAGCGGGCGCACAGATACGCAGTATTTT
CASTSGRTDTQYF
>NA|TRBJ1-6|NA|TRBV7-8
TGTGCCAGCAGCTTAGACGGGTGGGGTTCACCCCTCCACTTT
CASSLDGWGSPLHF
>TRBD2|TRBJ2-2|NA|TRBV6-1
TGTGCCAGCAGTCGGACTAGCGGGGGGGCCGACACCGGGGAGCTGTTTTTT
CASSRTSGGADTGELFF
>TRBD1|TRBJ2-2|NA|TRBV6-2/TRBV6-3
TGTGCCAGCAGATTCCACGGACAGGTCCCCGGGGAGCTGTTTTTT
CASRFHGQVPGELFF
>NA|TRBJ1-2|NA|TRBV20-1
TGCAGTGCCTATTGGGCCCACAGATCCTATGGCTACACCTTC
CSAYWAHRSYGYTF
>TRBD1|TRBJ1-5|NA|TRBV19
TGTGCCAGTAGTGCCGGACAGGGGGAACAGCCCCAGCATTTT
CASSAGQGEQPQHF
>TRBD2|TRBJ2-3|once|TRBV7-4
TGTGCCAGCAGCTCGGGGTTGGTAGCGGGAACCACAGATACGCAGTATTTT
CASSSGLVAGTTDTQYF
>NA|TRBJ1-6|once|TRBV12-3/TRBV12-4
TGTGCCGGCAGTTTTTCACCCCTCCACTTT
CAGSFSPLHF
>NA|TRBJ1-2|few|TRBV7-9
TGTGCCAGCAGCTTAGCTGGAAGGAGCTACACCTTC
CASSLAGRSYTF
>NA|TRBJ1-5|few|TRBV5-8
TGTGCCAGCAGCATTGGACGGTATAGCAATCAGCCCCAGCATTTT
CASSIGRYSNQPQHF
>NA|TRBJ2-7|NA|TRBV2
TGTGCCAGCAGTGTTGGTCAGCCGGACTCCGGATACGAGCAGTACTTC
CASSVGQPDSGYEQYF
>NA|TRBJ1-6|NA|TRBV9
TGTGCCAGCAGCGTAGCGGGGGGCATTTCACCCCTCCACTTT
CASSVAGGISPLHF
>NA|TRBJ1-2|NA|TRBV5-1
TGCGCCAGCAGCCCCGGGAGGGACTATGGCTACACCTTC
CASSPGRDYGYTF
>TRBD2|TRBJ2-7|NA|TRBV7-6
TGTGCCAGCAGCTTAGAGCGGGGGATCTCCTACGAGCAGTACTTC
CASSLERGISYEQYF
>NA|TRBJ2-7|NA|TRBV7-7
TGTGCTAGCAGCTTAGCTGGGGGAGGCGAGCAGTACTTC
CASSLAGGGEQYF
>NA|TRBJ1-1|NA|TRBV30
TGTGCCGCCGGGACGGAGTTCACTGAAGCTTTCTTT
CAAGTEFTEAFF
>NA|TRBJ1-1|NA|TRBV12-3/TRBV12-4
TGTGCCAGCAGTTACGGGACACCCAACACTGAAGCTTTCTTT
CASSYGTPNTEAFF
>NA|TRBJ2-5|NA|TRBV12-3/TRBV12-4
TGTGCCAGCAGACTAGGGGGGGCAGAGACCCAGTACTTC
CASRLGGAETQYF
>NA|TRBJ1-2|NA|TRBV14
TGTGCCAGCAGCGAAATCGGGTTAATTAGCTACACCTTC
CASSEIGLISYTF
>TRBD1|TRBJ1-5|NA|TRBV20-1
TGCAGTGCGCCCGACAGGGGGCAGAGCAATCAGCCCCAGCATTTT
CSAPDRGQSNQPQHF
>TRBD1|TRBJ1-2|NA|TRBV20-1
TGCAGTGCTGGGGGACAGGCGGCTAACTATGGCTACACCTTC
CSAGGQAANYGYTF
>NA|TRBJ1-5|NA|TRBV21-1
TGTGCCAGCAGCAAAGGAATCCAATGGTTACGGTGGAATCAGCCCCAGCATTTT
CASSKGIQWLRWNQPQHF
>TRBD1|TRBJ2-3|once|TRBV2
TGTGCCAGCAGGGACAGGGGGCTGTCCACAGATACGCAGTATTTT
CASRDRGLSTDTQYF
>TRBD1|TRBJ2-3|NA|TRBV28
TGTGCCAGCAGTTTCCCCAGGGGGCGCACAGATACGCAGTATTTT
CASSFPRGRTDTQYF
>NA|TRBJ1-2|NA|TRBV7-2
TGTGCCAGCAGCTCGGACAGCCTTAACTATGGCTACACCTTC
CASSSDSLNYGYTF
>TRBD1|TRBJ1-2|NA|TRBV2
TGTGCCAGCGGATATGGACAGGAGCACTATGGCTACACCTTC
CASGYGQEHYGYTF
>NA|TRBJ1-5|few|TRBV2
TGTGCCAGCAGTTCCGATAGAAGTCAGCCCCAGCATTTT
CASSSDRSQPQHF